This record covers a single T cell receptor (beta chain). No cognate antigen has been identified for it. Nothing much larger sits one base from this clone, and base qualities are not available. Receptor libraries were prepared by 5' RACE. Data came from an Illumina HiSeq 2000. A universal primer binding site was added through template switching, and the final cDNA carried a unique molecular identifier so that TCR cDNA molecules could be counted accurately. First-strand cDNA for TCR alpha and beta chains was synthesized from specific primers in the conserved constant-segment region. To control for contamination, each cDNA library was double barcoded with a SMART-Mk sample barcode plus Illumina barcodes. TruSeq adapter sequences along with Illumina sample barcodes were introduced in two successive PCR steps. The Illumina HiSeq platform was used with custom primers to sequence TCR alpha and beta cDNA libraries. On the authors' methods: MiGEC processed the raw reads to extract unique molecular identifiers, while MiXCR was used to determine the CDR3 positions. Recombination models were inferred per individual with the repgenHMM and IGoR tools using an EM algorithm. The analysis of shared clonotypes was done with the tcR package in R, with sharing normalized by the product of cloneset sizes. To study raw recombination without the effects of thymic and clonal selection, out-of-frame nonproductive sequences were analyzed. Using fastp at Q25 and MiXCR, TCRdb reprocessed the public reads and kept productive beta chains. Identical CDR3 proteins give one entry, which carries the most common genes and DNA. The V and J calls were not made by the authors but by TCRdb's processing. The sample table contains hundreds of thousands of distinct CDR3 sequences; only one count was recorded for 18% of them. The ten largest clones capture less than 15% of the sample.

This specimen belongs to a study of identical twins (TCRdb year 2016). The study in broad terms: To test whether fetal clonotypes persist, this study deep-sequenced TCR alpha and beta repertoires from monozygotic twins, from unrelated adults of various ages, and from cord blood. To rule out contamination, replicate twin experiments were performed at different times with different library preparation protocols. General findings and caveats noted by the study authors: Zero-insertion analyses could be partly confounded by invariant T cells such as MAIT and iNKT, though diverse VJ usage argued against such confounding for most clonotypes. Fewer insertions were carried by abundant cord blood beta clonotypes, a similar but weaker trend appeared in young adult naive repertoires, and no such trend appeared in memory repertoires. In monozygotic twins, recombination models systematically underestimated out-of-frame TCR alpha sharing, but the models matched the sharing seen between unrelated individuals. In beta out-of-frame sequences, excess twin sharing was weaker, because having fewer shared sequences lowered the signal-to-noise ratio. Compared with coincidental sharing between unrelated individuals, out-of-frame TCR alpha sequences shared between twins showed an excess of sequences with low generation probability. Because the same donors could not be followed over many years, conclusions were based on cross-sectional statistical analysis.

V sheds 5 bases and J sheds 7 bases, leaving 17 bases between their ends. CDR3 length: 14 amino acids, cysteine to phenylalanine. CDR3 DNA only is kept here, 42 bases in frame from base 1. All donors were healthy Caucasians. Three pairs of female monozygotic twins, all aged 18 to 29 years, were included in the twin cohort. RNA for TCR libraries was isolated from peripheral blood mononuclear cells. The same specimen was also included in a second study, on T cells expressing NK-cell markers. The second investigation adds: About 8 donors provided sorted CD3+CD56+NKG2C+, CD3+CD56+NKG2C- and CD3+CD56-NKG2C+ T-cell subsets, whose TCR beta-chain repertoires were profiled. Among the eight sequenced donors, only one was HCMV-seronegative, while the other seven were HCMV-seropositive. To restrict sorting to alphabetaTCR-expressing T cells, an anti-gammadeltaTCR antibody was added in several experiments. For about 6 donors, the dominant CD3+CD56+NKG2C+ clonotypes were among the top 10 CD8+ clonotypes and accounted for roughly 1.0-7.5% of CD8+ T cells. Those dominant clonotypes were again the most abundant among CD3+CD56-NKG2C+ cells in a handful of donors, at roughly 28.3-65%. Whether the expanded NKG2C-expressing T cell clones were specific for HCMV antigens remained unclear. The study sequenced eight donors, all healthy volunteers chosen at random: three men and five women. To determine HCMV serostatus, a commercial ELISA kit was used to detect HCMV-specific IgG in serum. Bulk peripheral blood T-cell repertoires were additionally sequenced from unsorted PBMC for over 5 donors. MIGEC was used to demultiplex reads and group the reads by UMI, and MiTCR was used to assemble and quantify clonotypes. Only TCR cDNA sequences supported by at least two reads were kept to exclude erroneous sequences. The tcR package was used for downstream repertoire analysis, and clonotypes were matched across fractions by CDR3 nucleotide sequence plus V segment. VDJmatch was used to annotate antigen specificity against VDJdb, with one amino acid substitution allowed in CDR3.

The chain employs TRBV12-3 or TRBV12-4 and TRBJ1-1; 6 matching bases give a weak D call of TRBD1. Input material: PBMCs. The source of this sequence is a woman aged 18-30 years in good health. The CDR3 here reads CASSPINREGEAFF. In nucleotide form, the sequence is TGTGCCAGCAGTCCCATCAACAGGGAAGGTGAAGCTTTCTTT.